A single sample is the source of the 21 T cell receptor beta chains below, sequenced in a study of blood T cell repertoires in COVID-19. The repertoire was sequenced with immunoSEQ multiplex PCR; TCRdb's copy has only in-frame clones and lacks some. The data hold about 220,000 clones, with roughly 85% observed a single time. The specimen sequenced was PBMCs or T cells enriched from blood (not recorded which). The receptors shown here come from a woman aged 45-65 years who had been exposed to COVID-19.

The chain links TRBV19 to TRBJ1-5, with D perhaps TRBD1 (5 bases). This CDR3 is 14 amino acids long. The germline CDR1 and CDR2 sequences are LNHDA and SQIVND (reference sequence). V shed 6 bases and J shed 6 bases, with 15 bases lying between them. This chain's CDR3 is CASSQGGWGQPQHF. The CDR3 DNA sequence: TGTGCCAGTAGCCAGGGAGGATGGGGTCAGCCCCAGCATTTT.

The CDR3 loop is CASSFRTGQAFF. Here the CDR3 DNA reads TGTGCCAGCAGCTTCAGGACAGGCCAAGCTTTCTTT. The chain links TRBV7-2 to TRBJ1-1; TRBD1 matches at 7 bases. The CDR3 sequence is 12 residues long. Germline V gene lookup returns CDR1 SGHTA and CDR2 FQGNSA. V shed 3 bases and J 9 bases; nucleotides not matched to a gene: 4.

The chain employs TRBV16 and TRBJ2-7, with D tentatively TRBD2 (5 bases). The CDR3 loop spans 12 amino acids. The ends were cut back, 2 bases at V and 6 bases at J, with 8 bases in the middle. Germline CDR1 reads KGHSY; CDR2 reads FQNENV. CDR3 DNA sequence: TGTGCCAGCAGCCAAGGACTGGGCGAGCAGTACTTC. Translating gives CASSQGLGEQYF.

The chain recombines TRBV6-6 with TRBJ1-6; unclear D gene. This CDR3 spans 16 amino acids. The germline V gene encodes CDR1 MNHNY and CDR2 SVGAGI (reference sequence). Trimming left V 0 bases short and J 0 bases short, with 6 bases between. The CDR3 reads CASSYSGSSYNSPLHF. CDR3 DNA sequence: TGTGCCAGCAGTTACTCGGGGAGCTCCTATAATTCACCCCTCCACTTT.

Comments on this clone: Germline and junction disagree at one end, which may indicate a read error. J is TRBJ2-7 and V is TRBV5-1, with 7 bases that match TRBD2. The CDR3 totals 11 residues. The germline V gene encodes CDR1 SGHRS and CDR2 YFSETQ. The CDR3 coding sequence is TGCGCCAGCAGCCTCGGAACTAGCGTCAACTTC. Protein: CASSLGTSVNF.

The rearrangement joins TRBV7-9 to TRBJ2-3; 9 bases line up with TRBD2. The CDR3 sequence is 14 residues long. V was pared by 5 bases and J by 5 bases, with 5 bases of the junction left unmatched. The germline gives CDR1 SEHNR, CDR2 FQNEAQ (reference sequence). This CDR3 reads CASSAGLAVDTQYF. For the CDR3, the DNA is TGTGCCAGCAGCGCGGGACTAGCTGTAGATACGCAGTATTTT.

The V and J genes are TRBV11-2 and TRBJ1-2; TRBD1 matches 8 bases. The CDR3 contains 15 residues. Germline V gives CDR1 SGHAT, CDR2 FQNNGV. V lost 6 bases, J lost 6 bases, and 12 bases stayed unmatched. This CDR3 reads CASRPSGTGSDGYTF. The CDR3 DNA is TGTGCCAGCAGACCCTCCGGGACAGGCAGTGATGGCTACACCTTC.

The V call is TRBV13, the J call TRBJ2-7, with 12 bases matching TRBD1. Losses at the gene ends were 0 bases for V and 5 bases for J; bases not matched to a gene: 5. Germline lookup yields CDR1 PRHDT and CDR2 FYEKMQ (reference sequence). The CDR3 loop spans 16 amino acids. DNA for the CDR3: TGTGCCAGCAGCTTAGGAGCCGGGACAGGGGGCCACGAGCAGTACTTC. It is translated as CASSLGAGTGGHEQYF. Drawing the rest from reference TRBV13 and TRBJ2-7, the complete variable domain is AAGVIQSPRHLIKEKRETATLKCYPIPRHDTVYWYQQGPGQDPQFLISFYEKMQSDKGSIPDRFSAQQFSDYHSELNMSSLELGDSALYFCASSLGAGTGGHEQYFGPGTRLTVT.

The chain's CDR3 is CASSPRGRGVTSTDTQYF. CDR3 nucleotide sequence: TGTGCCAGCAGCCCGCGGGGGCGGGGGGTCACTAGCACAGATACGCAGTATTTT. This chain connects TRBV11-2 to TRBJ2-3; 8 bases are a match to TRBD2. The junction had 13 bases not matched to a gene; V was cut back by 5 bases and J by 0 bases. The CDR3 is 18 residues long. Germline lookup yields CDR1 SGHAT and CDR2 FQNNGV.

This chain connects TRBV24-1 to TRBJ2-5; no clear D gene. CDR1 KGHDR and CDR2 SFDVKD come from the germline V gene. Trimming left V 1 base short and J 5 bases short, with 7 bases between. The CDR3 has 13 residues. DNA for the CDR3: TGTGCCACCAGTGATTTAAACGCGGAGACCCAGTACTTC. Its translation: CATSDLNAETQYF.

V usage is TRBV12-3 or TRBV12-4 and J usage is TRBJ1-2; D unresolved. The CDR3 length is 13 residues. The V gene lost 7 bases and the J gene lost 7 bases, with 16 bases spanning the gap. The CDR3 is CASTRTSAGGYTF. CDR3 bases: TGTGCCAGCACCCGGACCTCGGCGGGTGGCTACACCTTC.

The chain joins TRBV6-1 to TRBJ1-2; D gene ambiguous. V was trimmed by 3 bases and J by 3 bases, leaving 14 bases between them. CDR3 length equals 15 residues. Germline V gene data show CDR1 as MNHNS and CDR2 as SASEGT. The CDR3 DNA is TGTGCCAGCAGTGACCCAAGTCGGGGAGACTATGGCTACACCTTC. This codes for CASSDPSRGDYGYTF.

Note on this clone: Other DNA sequences in this sample translate to the same CDR3. This chain uses TRBV7-2 with TRBJ1-6; 7 positions agree with TRBD1. Germline loops: CDR1 SGHTA, CDR2 FQGNSA. The CDR3 is 14 amino acids. The V and J ends lost 2 bases and 7 bases, in that order; junction bases with no gene match: 2. Written as DNA, the CDR3 is TGTGCCAGCAGCTTACCGGGACAGAATTCACCCCTCCACTTT. Translated, it gives CASSLPGQNSPLHF. The complete variable domain, with remaining parts taken from reference TRBV7-2 and TRBJ1-6, reads GAGVSQSPSNKVTEKGKDVELRCDPISGHTALYWYRQSLGQGLEFLIYFQGNSAPDKSGLPSDRFSAERTGGSVSTLTIQRTQQEDSAVYLCASSLPGQNSPLHFGNGTRLTVT.

V is TRBV9 and J is TRBJ2-2; 9 bases agree with TRBD1. In germline, CDR1 is SGDLS, CDR2 YYNGEE. CDR3 length: 16 amino acids. After removal of 4 bases from V and 4 bases from J, the junction contained 8 bases not matched to a gene. DNA for the CDR3: TGTGCCAGCAGCCCAGGGACAGGGTACGGCACCGGGGAGCTGTTTTTT. It translates to CASSPGTGYGTGELFF.

The genes are TRBV11-3 and TRBJ2-2; D is unresolved. Germline values: CDR1 SGHNT, CDR2 YENEEA. The CDR3 spans 15 residues. V was trimmed by 2 bases and J by 2 bases, leaving 9 bases between them. CDR3 coding DNA: TGTGCCAGCAGCTTATCAGCGTACAACACCGGGGAGCTGTTTTTT. It is translated as CASSLSAYNTGELFF.

This clone was seen a single time. The chain employs TRBV2 and TRBJ2-3, with TRBD2 matching 10 bases. Per the germline V gene, CDR1 is SNHLY and CDR2 is FYNNEI. The ends lost 6 bases at V and 6 bases at J; junction bases unmatched: 6. The CDR3 runs to 14 residues. The CDR3 region is CASRPGLARDTQYF. In DNA, the CDR3 is TGTGCCAGCAGGCCGGGACTAGCGAGGGATACGCAGTATTTT.

The V gene is TRBV5-8, the J gene TRBJ2-1; TRBD2 agrees at 10 bases. The CDR3 contains 19 residues. Germline CDR1 SGHTS, CDR2 YDEGEE. Trimming took 7 bases from V and 2 from J; bases not matched to a gene: 18. Written as DNA, the CDR3 is TGTGCCAGCCACCGCGGAGTAGCGGGGGGATTCACCCCCTACAATGAGCAGTTCTTC. Its protein is CASHRGVAGGFTPYNEQFF.

The rearrangement joins TRBV5-1 to TRBJ1-6; weak D call: TRBD1 (5 bases). The CDR3 is made up of 15 amino acids. Looked up from germline, CDR1 is SGHRS and CDR2 is YFSETQ. The V and J ends lost 4 bases and 9 bases respectively, with 17 bases between them. As DNA, the CDR3 is TGCGCCAGCAGCCCAGGCGGCAGGGTGGGTTCACCCCTCCACTTT. It yields the protein CASSPGGRVGSPLHF.

The CDR3 here is CASSFVLAVPSTDTQYF. CDR3 nucleotides: TGTGCCAGCAGCTTTGTATTAGCGGTACCTAGCACAGATACGCAGTATTTT. The gene calls are TRBV7-2 and TRBJ2-3; D may be TRBD2 (6 bases). V was cut by 3 bases and J by 0 bases, with 16 bases left in between. The CDR3 has 17 amino acids. Germline V gene lookup returns CDR1 SGHTA and CDR2 FQGNSA.

The chain uses TRBV12-5 and TRBJ1-2; possible D gene TRBD1, 5 bases. Germline assignment: CDR1 LGHNT and CDR2 FRNRAP. The CDR3 is 13 amino acids. The V gene lost 8 bases and the J gene lost 3 bases, with 13 bases spanning the gap. CDR3 residues: CASTGGRDYGYTF. The CDR3 DNA is TGTGCTAGTACCGGGGGAAGAGACTATGGCTACACCTTC. The complete variable domain, with remaining parts taken from reference TRBV12-5 and TRBJ1-2, reads DARVTQTPRHKVTEMGQEVTMRCQPILGHNTVFWYRQTMMQGLELLAYFRNRAPLDDSGMPKDRFSAEMPDATLATLKIQPSEPRDSAVYFCASTGGRDYGYTFGSGTRLTVV.

V gene TRBV9 combines with J gene TRBJ2-7, with a tentative D call TRBD2 (7 bases). This CDR3 contains 13 residues. V was pared by 2 bases and J by 6 bases, with 12 bases between. The germline V gene encodes CDR1 SGDLS and CDR2 YYNGEE. The CDR3 is CASSVGGLGEQYF. In DNA, the CDR3 is TGTGCCAGCAGCGTGGGGGGGCTAGGCGAGCAGTACTTC.